These 18 T cell receptor beta chains originate from one sample sequenced in a study of OX40 agonist ivuxolimab in advanced cancers. Clones were read by immunoSEQ multiplex PCR, and TCRdb kept only the in-frame ones, dropping some. The table lists fewer than 85,000 clones, about 84% of them singletons. The source was CD4+ or CD8+ T cells sorted from blood, collected in a trial of the OX40 agonist ivuxolimab. The receptors were sampled from an adult with an advanced solid tumor such as melanoma, head and neck, liver or kidney cancer.

The V and J genes are TRBV2 and TRBJ2-3; TRBD2 might be the D (6 bases). CDR1 is SNHLY and CDR2 is FYNNEI in the germline V gene. The germline V and J ends were trimmed by 4 bases and 0 bases, with 11 bases remaining between them. This CDR3 is 15 amino acids long. The CDR3 sequence is CASSVDSGSTDTQYF. CDR3 sequence (DNA): TGTGCCAGCAGTGTAGACAGCGGGAGCACAGATACGCAGTATTTT.

The CDR3 reads CASSGGLAGGTGELFF. The CDR3 DNA reads as TGCGCCAGCAGCGGAGGACTAGCGGGGGGCACCGGGGAGCTGTTTTTT. This sequence joins TRBV5-1 and TRBJ2-2; 14 bases line up with TRBD2. The CDR3 consists of 16 residues. Per germline, CDR1 SGHRS and CDR2 YFSETQ. V lost 4 bases to trimming and J lost 4 bases; unmatched junction nucleotides: 3. Full variable domain (outside the CDR3, taken from reference TRBV5-1 and TRBJ2-2): KAGVTQTPRYLIKTRGQQVTLSCSPISGHRSVSWYQQTPGQGLQFLFEYFSETQRNKGNFPGRFSGRQFSNSRSEMNVSTLELGDSALYLCASSGGLAGGTGELFFGEGSRLTVL.

This chain uses TRBV7-8 with TRBJ2-3; 8 bases agree with TRBD2. The V gene end was trimmed by 4 bases and the J gene end by 5 bases; junction bases not matched to a gene: 11. Germline-derived CDR1 and CDR2 are SGHVS and FQNEAQ. The CDR3 runs to 16 residues. As DNA, the CDR3 is TGTGCCAGCAGCTCCCTAGGGAGCGGGGGAGTAGATACGCAGTATTTT. This codes for CASSSLGSGGVDTQYF.

This clone has only a few counts. This CDR3 reads CASSSEGREVNNEQFF. The CDR3 DNA follows: TGTGCCAGCAGTTCTGAGGGAAGAGAGGTGAACAATGAGCAGTTCTTC. The genes are TRBV28 and TRBJ2-1, with TRBD2 as a possible D gene (5 bases). Germline V gives CDR1 MDHEN, CDR2 SYDVKM. There are 16 residues in the CDR3. The V end lost 4 bases, the J end lost 5 bases, and 18 bases lay between the germline ends. The complete variable domain, with remaining parts taken from reference TRBV28 and TRBJ2-1, reads DVKVTQSSRYLVKRTGEKVFLECVQDMDHENMFWYRQDPGLGLRLIYFSYDVKMKEKGDIPEGYSVSREKKERFSLILESASTNQTSMYLCASSSEGREVNNEQFFGPGTRLTVL.

The chain is built from TRBV5-1 and TRBJ2-5; D gene unclear. In germline, CDR1 is SGHRS, CDR2 YFSETQ. The V end lost 0 bases, the J end lost 3 bases, and 9 bases lay between the germline ends. This CDR3 has 14 amino acids. CDR3 DNA sequence: TGCGCCAGCAGCTTGGAGACCTCGGAAGAGACCCAGTACTTC. Its translation: CASSLETSEETQYF.

This chain links TRBV6-1 with TRBJ2-5; possibly TRBD1 for D (5 bases). CDR1 and CDR2 from the germline V gene are MNHNS and SASEGT. The CDR3 is made up of 15 amino acids. V was pared by 2 bases and J by 1 base, with 11 bases between. The CDR3 sequence: CASSETRTFQETQYF. CDR3 in DNA: TGTGCCAGCAGTGAAACACGGACATTCCAAGAGACCCAGTACTTC.

This clone was seen more than once but under ten times. A junction end diverges from the germline sequence, so it may reflect a read error. The chain has TRBV2 and TRBJ1-6; D unclear. This CDR3 contains 12 residues. Germline V CDR1 and CDR2: SNHLY, FYNNEI. CDR3 DNA sequence: TGTGCCAGCAGTGTGTCTAATACACCCCTCCACTTT. Residues: CASSVSNTPLHF.

The V gene is TRBV14, the J gene TRBJ1-3; 8 positions agree with TRBD1. Per the germline V gene, CDR1 is SGHDN and CDR2 is FVKESK. V shed 1 base, J shed 9 bases, and the junction held 5 bases outside the gene matches. The CDR3 extends over 14 amino acids. DNA for the CDR3: TGTGCCAGCAGCCAAGCTCTACAGGGGGGCACCATATATTTT. Translating gives CASSQALQGGTIYF.

The J gene is TRBJ2-1, the V gene TRBV7-2; 9 nucleotides agree with TRBD1. This CDR3 spans 13 amino acids. In germline, CDR1 is SGHTA, CDR2 FQGNSA. The ends lost 3 bases at V and 7 bases at J; junction bases unmatched: 1. This CDR3 reads CASSLTGGNEQFF. CDR3 in DNA: TGTGCCAGCAGCTTGACAGGGGGTAATGAGCAGTTCTTC.

This clone has just a few counts. The chain uses TRBV7-2 and TRBJ1-1; unclear D gene. V lost 2 bases to trimming and J lost 2 bases, with 6 bases between them. Germline lookup yields CDR1 SGHTA and CDR2 FQGNSA. The CDR3 loop spans 13 amino acids. The CDR3: CASSLSVNTEAFF. The DNA for the CDR3 is TGTGCCAGCAGCTTATCCGTAAACACTGAAGCTTTCTTT.

The chain uses TRBV5-5 and TRBJ2-5, with 8 bases fitting TRBD1. Unmatched junction bases numbered 8, after V lost 5 bases and J lost 2 bases. The CDR3 covers 15 residues. Germline V gene sequence: CDR1 SGHKS, CDR2 YYEKEE (reference sequence). The CDR3 region is CASRLTGAGQETQYF. Here the CDR3 DNA reads TGTGCCAGCAGATTGACAGGGGCCGGGCAAGAGACCCAGTACTTC. The full variable domain, its missing parts supplied by reference TRBV5-5 and TRBJ2-5, is DAGVTQSPTHLIKTRGQQVTLRCSPISGHKSVSWYQQVLGQGPQFIFQYYEKEERGRGNFPDRFSARQFPNYSSELNVNALLLGDSALYLCASRLTGAGQETQYFGPGTRLLVL.

V gene TRBV4-2 combines with J gene TRBJ2-5, with a weak D call TRBD1 (6 bases). The germline CDR1 and CDR2 sequences are LGHNA and YNFKEQ. The V and J ends lost 4 bases and 7 bases respectively, with 16 bases between them. The CDR3 spans 14 residues. This CDR3 reads CASSPDRLTGTQYF. The CDR3 DNA reads TGTGCCAGCAGCCCCGACAGGCTCACAGGGACCCAGTACTTC.

The chain recombines TRBV7-2 with TRBJ1-2; 7 bases fit TRBD1. The CDR3 has 15 residues. After removal of 2 bases from V and 7 bases from J, the junction contained 10 bases not matched to a gene. CDR1 and CDR2 from the germline V gene are SGHTA and FQGNSA. The DNA for the CDR3 is TGTGCCAGCAGCTTATTAGGGACAGCGATGGGTGGCTACACCTTC. Protein: CASSLLGTAMGGYTF. The variable domain in full, with the rest retrieved from reference TRBV7-2 and TRBJ1-2, is GAGVSQSPSNKVTEKGKDVELRCDPISGHTALYWYRQSLGQGLEFLIYFQGNSAPDKSGLPSDRFSAERTGGSVSTLTIQRTQQEDSAVYLCASSLLGTAMGGYTFGSGTRLTVV.

The V call is TRBV6-5, the J call TRBJ2-7; D not resolved. The CDR3 runs to 12 residues. Trimming pared 6 bases from V and 6 bases from J, leaving 12 bases between. Germline V gene sequence: CDR1 MNHEY, CDR2 SVGAGI. The CDR3 loop reads CASRNGWGEQYF. As DNA, the CDR3 is TGTGCCAGCAGGAATGGGTGGGGCGAGCAGTACTTC.

V gene TRBV5-1 combines with J gene TRBJ2-5; a possible D gene is TRBD1 (6 bases). Between the trimmed V and J ends, which lost 2 bases and 1 base, there was a span of 12 bases. CDR3 size: 15 residues. Germline V gene lookup returns CDR1 SGHRS and CDR2 YFSETQ. The CDR3 coding sequence is TGCGCCAGCAGCTTTTCAGGGGCACCCCAAGAGACCCAGTACTTC. Its protein product is CASSFSGAPQETQYF.

The rearrangement links TRBV7-6 to TRBJ2-5; D is possibly TRBD1 (6 bases). Between the trimmed V and J ends, which lost 6 bases and 1 base, there was a span of 9 bases. The germline gives CDR1 SGHVS, CDR2 FNYEAQ. The length of the CDR3 is 13 residues. The DNA of the CDR3 is TGTGCCAGCAGATCAGGGGTCCAAGAGACCCAGTACTTC. Amino acids: CASRSGVQETQYF.

There are a few counts of this clone. The rearrangement uses TRBV27 and TRBJ2-1; no definite D call. CDR3 length: 14 residues. V dropped 7 bases and J dropped 7 bases, with 17 bases sitting between them. Germline V gives CDR1 MNHEY, CDR2 SMNVEV (reference sequence). The CDR3 bases are TGTGCCAGCATAGGCAGGTCGTATGGAAATGAGCAGTTCTTC. Its protein is CASIGRSYGNEQFF.

The chain uses TRBV21-1 and TRBJ2-2. TRBV21-1 is termed a pseudogene. The length of the CDR3 is 16 residues. The CDR3 coding sequence is TGTGCCAGCGACACGGGGGCACTGGCGAACACCGGGGAGCTGTTTTTT. It codes for CASDTGALANTGELFF.